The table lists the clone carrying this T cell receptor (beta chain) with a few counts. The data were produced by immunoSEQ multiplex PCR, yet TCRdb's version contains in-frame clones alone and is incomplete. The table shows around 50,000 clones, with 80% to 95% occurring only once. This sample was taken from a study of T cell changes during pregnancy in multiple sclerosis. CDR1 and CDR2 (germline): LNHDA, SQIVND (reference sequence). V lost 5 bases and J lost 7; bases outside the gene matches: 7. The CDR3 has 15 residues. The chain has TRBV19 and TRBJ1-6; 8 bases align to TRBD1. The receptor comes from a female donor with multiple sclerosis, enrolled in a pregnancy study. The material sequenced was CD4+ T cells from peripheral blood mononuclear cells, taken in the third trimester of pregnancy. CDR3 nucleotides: TGTGCCAGTAGTCCCTACAGGGGGGGCAATTCACCCCTCCACTTT. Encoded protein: CASSPYRGGNSPLHF.